This T cell receptor beta chain was documented in a study of blood T cells in healthy people across ages. Next came a second PCR, run for about 6 to 11 cycles, which used a sample-barcoded 5' primer along with a J-beta primer mix. MiXCR, run by TCRdb on the 5' RACE reads, gives a single entry per CDR3 protein. The sample holds some 940,000 distinct CDR3 sequences, about 29% seen once. The V and J ends lost 2 bases and 10 bases, in that order; junction bases with no gene match: 16. CDR1 and CDR2 (germline): MDHEN, SYDVKM. This CDR3 spans 17 amino acids. This same sample was also part of a study on T cells of mothers and their children.

V usage is TRBV28 and J usage is TRBJ2-7, with 11 bases matching TRBD1. Sequenced input: blood. The source of this sequence is a woman aged 40 to 50 in good health. The CDR3 protein is CASSLRTGGVLIKFQYF. The CDR3 DNA follows: TGTGCCAGCAGTTTAAGGACAGGGGGCGTTTTAATTAAGTTTCAGTACTTC.